Below, 21 T cell receptor beta chains from the same sample are listed, as sequenced in a study of OX40 agonist ivuxolimab in advanced cancers. Here immunoSEQ multiplex PCR was the method, and the copy in TCRdb shows in-frame clones only, minus some. The table records 43,000 or so clones, around 90% of them present only once. The sample here was CD4+ or CD8+ T cells sorted from blood, taken in a trial of the OX40 agonist ivuxolimab. The origin of the receptors is an adult with an advanced solid tumor such as melanoma, head and neck, liver or kidney cancer.

CDR3 nucleotides: TGCGCCAGCACTCCGAGAACCGGGGGTTGGTTCTTC. This encodes CASTPRTGGWFF. This sequence joins TRBV10-2 and TRBJ2-1; D possibly corresponds to TRBD2 (6 bases). The CDR3 extends over 12 amino acids. Germline loops: CDR1 WSHSY, CDR2 SAAADI. Trimming stripped 7 bases from V and 15 bases from J, with 19 bases between.

The table lists this clone with a count of one. The chain uses TRBV18 and TRBJ2-5; 8 nucleotides line up with TRBD1. The better agreement between TRBJ2-7 and the DNA end casts doubt on the J call. Germline V lookup: CDR1 KGHSH, CDR2 LQKENI. CDR3 length: 15 residues. The CDR3 region is CASSPPRQGTYEQYF. In DNA form, the CDR3 reads TGTGCCAGCTCACCACCGCGACAGGGGACCTACGAGCAGTACTTC.

The chain joins TRBV28 to TRBJ2-3; D is uncertain. Looked up from germline, CDR1 is MDHEN and CDR2 is SYDVKM. The length of the CDR3 is 16 residues. V lost 2 bases, J lost 0 bases, and 12 bases lay in between. The CDR3 protein is CASSLAWTLSTDTQYF. The CDR3 nucleotides read TGTGCCAGCAGTTTAGCTTGGACCCTTAGCACAGATACGCAGTATTTT.

The V call is TRBV2, the J call TRBJ1-2; 8 bases line up with TRBD1. The V and J ends lost 4 bases and 3 bases, in that order; junction bases with no gene match: 4. The CDR3 is 14 amino acids. Germline CDR1 is SNHLY and CDR2 is FYNNEI. The CDR3 is CASSGSGGDYGYTF. The CDR3 DNA reads as TGTGCCAGCAGTGGGTCAGGGGGCGACTATGGCTACACCTTC.

The chain combines TRBV7-2 with TRBJ2-1, with 8 bases aligning to TRBD2. Trimming took 3 bases from V and 9 from J; bases not matched to a gene: 13. Germline CDR1 SGHTA, CDR2 FQGNSA. The CDR3 covers 16 residues. As DNA, the CDR3 is TGTGCCAGCAGCTTCCGGGGGGCTAGCGGGTTATCTGAGCAGTTCTTC. Protein sequence: CASSFRGASGLSEQFF.

This clone is classed as medium-sized. The chain carries TRBV6-4 and TRBJ2-1; D perhaps matches TRBD2 (5 bases). The CDR3 has 14 amino acids. Trimming took off 3 bases at V and 4 bases at J, with 10 bases between the two ends. The germline gives CDR1 MRHNA, CDR2 SNTAGT. In nucleotides, the CDR3 is TGTGCCAGCAGTGAGCAAGCGGAGTACAATGAGCAGTTCTTC. It yields the protein CASSEQAEYNEQFF.

The rearrangement joins TRBV21-1 to TRBJ2-7; TRBD2, the table's D call, was not compared with the DNA. TRBV21-1 is termed a pseudogene. This CDR3 has 17 residues. In DNA, the CDR3 is TGTGCCAGCAGCCCGGGCGGGGACGGTAGGGAATCCTACGAGCAGTACTTC. This sequence encodes CASSPGGDGRESYEQYF.

J is TRBJ2-3 and V is TRBV2; 12 nucleotides agree with TRBD1. The CDR3 spans 15 residues. CDR1 SNHLY and CDR2 FYNNEI come from the germline V gene. J was trimmed by 3 bases and V by 6 bases; bases with no gene match: 4. In DNA, the CDR3 is TGTGCCAGCAGGGGACAGGGGGCGAGGACAGATACGCAGTATTTT. Translating gives CASRGQGARTDTQYF. Drawing the rest from reference TRBV2 and TRBJ2-3, the complete variable domain is EPEVTQTPSHQVTQMGQEVILRCVPISNHLYFYWYRQILGQKVEFLVSFYNNEISEKSEIFDDQFSVERPDGSNFTLKIRSTKLEDSAMYFCASRGQGARTDTQYFGPGTRLTVL.

This clone was seen only a few times. The gene calls are TRBV19 and TRBJ2-7, with D possibly matching TRBD2 (5 bases). CDR1 and CDR2 (germline): LNHDA, SQIVND (reference sequence). The CDR3 contains 13 residues. V lost 5 bases and J 2 bases, leaving 10 bases between the germline ends. This chain's CDR3 is CASSLTNAYEQYF. Here the CDR3 DNA reads TGTGCCAGTAGTCTGACTAACGCCTACGAGCAGTACTTC.

This clone was seen a single time. This chain joins TRBV5-1 and TRBJ2-7, with 8 bases that match TRBD1. This CDR3 is 14 amino acids long. Trimming at V came to 4 bases and at J to 3 bases, leaving 6 bases not matched to a gene. Germline V gives CDR1 SGHRS, CDR2 YFSETQ. CDR3 amino acids: CASSGQGGIYEQYF. CDR3 in DNA: TGCGCCAGCAGCGGACAGGGAGGAATCTACGAGCAGTACTTC.

As concerns this clone: Relative to the germline gene, one junction end is altered; a read error may explain this. The chain uses TRBV5-1 and TRBJ1-1; TRBD1 agrees at 8 bases. The CDR3 sequence is 14 residues long. CDR1 and CDR2 from the germline V gene are SGHRS and YFSETQ. The chain's CDR3 is CASSLAGGRTEAFF. CDR3 coding DNA: TGCGCCAGCAGTTTGGCAGGGGGCCGGACTGAAGCTTTCTTT.

This clone was seen once. The chain combines TRBV28 with TRBJ2-7; TRBD1 is a possible D gene (5 bases). The CDR3 has 14 residues. Germline V gene data show CDR1 as MDHEN and CDR2 as SYDVKM. The ends were cut back, 4 bases at V and 3 bases at J, with 13 bases in the middle. CDR3 protein: CASSSPKGIYEQYF. As DNA, the CDR3 is TGTGCCAGCAGTTCCCCTAAGGGGATCTACGAGCAGTACTTC.

This chain joins TRBV28 and TRBJ2-3; 7 nucleotides agree with TRBD2. CDR1 MDHEN and CDR2 SYDVKM come from the germline V gene. CDR3 size: 15 residues. Trimming took 2 bases from V and 2 from J; bases not matched to a gene: 4. The CDR3 is CASSLMAGDTDTQYF. The CDR3 DNA reads TGTGCCAGCAGTTTAATGGCGGGAGACACAGATACGCAGTATTTT.

The chain carries TRBV19 and TRBJ2-7; D may match TRBD1 or TRBD2 (5 bases each). V was trimmed by 5 bases and J by 4 bases, leaving 6 bases between them. Germline V gene sequence: CDR1 LNHDA, CDR2 SQIVND (reference sequence). This CDR3 spans 11 amino acids. The CDR3 is CASSWGYEQYF. The CDR3 bases are TGTGCCAGTAGTTGGGGGTACGAGCAGTACTTC.

This chain connects TRBV9 to TRBJ2-7, with TRBD2 identical over 9 bases. The CDR3 covers 14 residues. V dropped 2 bases and J dropped 6; count of bases not matched to a gene: 6. Germline V gene lookup returns CDR1 SGDLS and CDR2 YYNGEE. The CDR3 spells CASSVGAGGGEQYF. DNA of the CDR3: TGTGCCAGCAGCGTTGGAGCGGGAGGAGGCGAGCAGTACTTC. The full variable domain, in which reference TRBV9 and TRBJ2-7 provide the parts outside the CDR3, is DSGVTQTPKHLITATGQRVTLRCSPRSGDLSVYWYQQSLDQGLQFLIQYYNGEERAKGNILERFSAQQFPDLHSELNLSSLELGDSALYFCASSVGAGGGEQYFGPGTRLTVT.

The J gene is TRBJ1-2, the V gene TRBV28, with a tentative D call TRBD1 (5 bases). CDR3 length equals 14 residues. CDR1 is MDHEN, CDR2 SYDVKM, per germline. Deletions cut 5 bases from V and 4 bases from J, with 14 bases between. The CDR3 DNA reads TGTGCCAGCAGTCCTCCGGGGGTCGTCTATGGCTACACCTTC. Protein sequence: CASSPPGVVYGYTF.

This sequence joins TRBV6-6 and TRBJ2-7, with D maybe TRBD2 (6 bases). Germline V gene lookup returns CDR1 MNHNY and CDR2 SVGAGI (reference sequence). The CDR3 extends over 16 amino acids. V was pared by 6 bases and J by 2 bases, with 20 bases between. The CDR3 region is CASSLWGGGVAYEQYF. CDR3 in DNA: TGTGCCAGCAGCCTCTGGGGAGGTGGGGTGGCCTACGAGCAGTACTTC.

The gene calls are TRBV28 and TRBJ2-3, with D perhaps TRBD2 (5 bases). The ends were cut back, 2 bases at V and 2 bases at J, with 17 bases in the middle. The CDR3 consists of 17 residues. CDR1 MDHEN and CDR2 SYDVKM come from the germline V gene. DNA of the CDR3: TGTGCCAGCAGTTTAGGTGTCAGCGGCGGCCACACAGATACGCAGTATTTT. Translating it yields CASSLGVSGGHTDTQYF. Full variable domain (rest looked up from reference TRBV28 and TRBJ2-3): DVKVTQSSRYLVKRTGEKVFLECVQDMDHENMFWYRQDPGLGLRLIYFSYDVKMKEKGDIPEGYSVSREKKERFSLILESASTNQTSMYLCASSLGVSGGHTDTQYFGPGTRLTVL.

This clone was observed a few times. J is TRBJ2-7 and V is TRBV6-1; TRBD1 matches at 9 bases. Germline V gives CDR1 MNHNS, CDR2 SASEGT. With V trimmed by 6 bases and J by 3 bases, 6 bases remained unmatched. The CDR3 runs 14 residues. The CDR3 sequence: CASSATGGIYEQYF. For the CDR3, the DNA is TGTGCCAGCAGCGCGACAGGGGGGATCTACGAGCAGTACTTC.

The chain couples TRBV5-6 to TRBJ2-3, with D possibly matching TRBD2 (6 bases). Germline CDR1 SGHDT, CDR2 YYEEEE. V was cut by 3 bases and J by 0 bases, with 14 bases left in between. CDR3 size: 16 residues. CDR3 loop: CASSSRGTESTDTQYF. Written as DNA, the CDR3 is TGTGCCAGCAGCTCCCGCGGGACGGAAAGCACAGATACGCAGTATTTT.

This clone showed up just once. The chain carries TRBV6-5 and TRBJ2-7; 8 bases map to TRBD2. Germline V gene lookup returns CDR1 MNHEY and CDR2 SVGAGI. The CDR3 is made up of 13 amino acids. The V and J ends lost 4 bases and 6 bases, in that order; junction bases with no gene match: 5. CDR3: CASSSAGEGEQYF. The CDR3 coding sequence is TGTGCCAGCAGTTCAGCGGGAGAGGGCGAGCAGTACTTC.